This T cell receptor beta chain is drawn from a study of beta chain features in type 1 diabetes. Study results and caveats: TCRB CDR3s were moderately but significantly shorter in Type 1 diabetes patients in all four CD4+ subsets.

What was sequenced were expressed TCRB transcripts, since all of the isolated RNA had been reverse transcribed. Assay: immunoSEQ multiplex PCR; the TCRdb copy retains only in-frame clones and omits some. The table records a few hundred thousand clones, less than 30% of them present only once. This CDR3 is 14 amino acids long. Germline CDR1 SGHDT, CDR2 YYEEEE. V was pared by 4 bases and J by 6 bases, with 16 bases between. A CD45RO/CCR7/CD25/CD127/CD95/CD27 panel sorted naive, central memory, regulatory and stem cell-like memory CD4+ cells. This clone was picked up a small number of times. The antigen is unknown.

The sequenced sample consisted of naive CD4+ T cells from blood. V and J are TRBV5-6 and TRBJ1-1; tentatively, D is TRBD1 (5 bases). The sequence derives from a woman in her twenties or thirties with type 1 diabetes. Here the CDR3 reads CASSPGRLGAEAFF. The CDR3 region has the DNA TGTGCCAGCAGCCCAGGGAGGTTAGGCGCTGAAGCTTTCTTT.